The entry below gives a single T cell receptor (beta chain) sequence along with its context. Trimming pared 2 bases from V and 2 bases from J, leaving 10 bases between. CDR3 size: 14 residues. Germline V lookup: CDR1 LGHDT, CDR2 YNNKEL (reference sequence). The data were obtained in a study of blood T cell repertoires in COVID-19. Using immunoSEQ multiplex PCR, the repertoire was profiled, and TCRdb retains in-frame clones only, with some absent. The table lists about 62,000 clones, 86% of them singletons. Sequencing was done on a sample of peripheral blood. This sequence originates from a woman aged 80 or older with acute or convalescent COVID-19. The V call is TRBV3-1 (or the pseudogene TRBV3-2), the J call TRBJ2-7; TRBD1 might be the D (5 bases). The CDR3 protein is CASSQSVGPYEQYF. CDR3 DNA: TGTGCCAGCAGCCAATCGGTGGGGCCCTACGAGCAGTACTTC.